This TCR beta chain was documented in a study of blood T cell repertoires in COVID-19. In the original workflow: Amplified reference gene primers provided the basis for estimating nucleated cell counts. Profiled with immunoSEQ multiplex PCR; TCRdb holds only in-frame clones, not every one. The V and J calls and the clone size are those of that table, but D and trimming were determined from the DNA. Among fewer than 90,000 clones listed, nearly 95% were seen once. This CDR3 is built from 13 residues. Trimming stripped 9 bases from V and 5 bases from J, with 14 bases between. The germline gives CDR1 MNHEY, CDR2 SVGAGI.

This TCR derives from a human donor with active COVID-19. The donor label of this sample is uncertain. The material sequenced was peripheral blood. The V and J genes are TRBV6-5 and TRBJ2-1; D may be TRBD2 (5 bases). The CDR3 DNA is TGTGCCAGTAAAACCGGGGTGAACAATGAGCAGTTCTTC. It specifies CASKTGVNNEQFF.